This T cell receptor beta chain comes out of a study of shared clonotypes between healthy human individuals. From CD4+ cells came CD45RA+ naive and CD45RA-negative memory subsets. The study's findings and limits: Several donors held about 5.1% of naive CD4 clonotypes in common.

A single count supports this clone. Its antigen is still unknown. The CDR3 runs to 16 residues. The germline CDR1 and CDR2 sequences are MGHRA and YSYEKL. Losses at the gene ends were 4 bases for V and 5 bases for J; bases not matched to a gene: 8. Here immunoSEQ multiplex PCR was the method, and the copy in TCRdb shows in-frame clones only, minus some. The repertoire consists of about 2.3 million clones, with around 90% occurring once and the leading ten covering 0.37%. The specimen sequenced was naive CD4+ T cells from PBMCs. Sample subset: CD45RA+ positively selected. The receptor was derived from a man aged 18 to 30 in good health. Some clones in this sample may be carry-over from other donors' samples. The V gene is TRBV4-1, the J gene TRBJ2-5; 12 bases fit TRBD2. The CDR3 DNA follows: TGCGCCAGCAGCCGAGGACTAGCGGGACCCTGGGAGACCCAGTACTTC. Translating gives CASSRGLAGPWETQYF.